These 24 T cell receptor beta chains were sequenced from one sample in a study of T cell responses to AZD1222 COVID-19 vaccine. Using immunoSEQ multiplex PCR, the repertoire was profiled, and TCRdb retains in-frame clones only, with some absent. The sample has approximately 140,000 clones, 92% seen once; the top ten hold about 3%. Sequencing used peripheral blood, obtained on day 0 of AZD1222 vaccination. These receptors came from an adult in good health.

This chain connects TRBV7-9 to TRBJ2-3, with 12 nucleotides matching TRBD2. The CDR3 runs 14 residues. V was pared by 4 bases and J by 10 bases, with 6 bases of the junction left unmatched. CDR1 and CDR2 from the germline V gene are SEHNR and FQNEAQ (reference sequence). As DNA, the CDR3 is TGTGCCAGCAGCTCCGGGACTAGCGGGTGGGCGCAGTATTTT. Its translation: CASSSGTSGWAQYF.

V gene TRBV4-3 combines with J gene TRBJ2-1; TRBD2 matches 8 bases. The germline V gene has CDR1 LGHNA and CDR2 YSLEER. The CDR3 consists of 17 residues. V was clipped by 0 bases and J by 7 bases; unmatched bases: 11. In DNA, the CDR3 is TGCGCCAGCAGCCAAGATTCGCCAGCGGGAGAGGGGAATGAGCAGTTCTTC. Translation gives CASSQDSPAGEGNEQFF.

The genes are TRBV30 and TRBJ1-1; tentative D call: TRBD1 (6 bases). Germline values: CDR1 GTSNPN, CDR2 SVGIG (reference sequence). V dropped 3 bases and J dropped 1 base, with 9 bases sitting between them. The CDR3 extends over 13 amino acids. CDR3 DNA: TGTGCCTGGAGCGGGGGGGCGAACACTGAAGCTTTCTTT. Encoded protein: CAWSGGANTEAFF.

The V gene is TRBV21-1, the J gene TRBJ2-7; the table calls TRBD2, which could not be checked here. TRBV21-1 is classified as a pseudogene. This CDR3 spans 17 amino acids. The CDR3 sequence is CASSNSRDPGPLHEQYF. CDR3 in DNA: TGTGCCAGCAGCAACTCACGGGATCCCGGACCTCTTCACGAGCAGTACTTC.

V and J are TRBV11-2 and TRBJ2-2, with a tentative D call TRBD2 (6 bases). Deletions cut 5 bases from V and 11 bases from J, with 15 bases between. The CDR3 has 13 residues. The germline V gene encodes CDR1 SGHAT and CDR2 FQNNGV. The CDR3 DNA reads as TGTGCCAGCAGCCGCCCCGACGGGGGAGAGCTGTTTTTT. It is translated as CASSRPDGGELFF.

The rearrangement links TRBV11-2 to TRBJ2-1, with 7 bases identical to TRBD2. V dropped 1 base and J dropped 8; count of bases not matched to a gene: 5. The CDR3 length is 14 residues. CDR1 and CDR2 from the germline V gene are SGHAT and FQNNGV. The DNA of the CDR3 is TGTGCCAGCAGCTTAGTGGGAGGGGCGGATGAGCAGTTCTTC. Translating it yields CASSLVGGADEQFF.

The V and J genes are TRBV7-8 and TRBJ2-1; perhaps TRBD1 as D (7 bases). The V end was cut by 6 bases, the J end by 7 bases, with 19 bases between. The length of the CDR3 is 15 residues. Looked up from germline, CDR1 is SGHVS and CDR2 is FQNEAQ. CDR3 loop: CASRFGGQLMNEQFF. In DNA, the CDR3 is TGTGCCAGCAGATTCGGGGGACAGCTAATGAATGAGCAGTTCTTC.

V is TRBV18 and J is TRBJ2-4; D may be TRBD1 (6 bases). Per the germline V gene, CDR1 is KGHSH and CDR2 is LQKENI. The V end was cut by 0 bases, the J end by 0 bases, with 12 bases between. The CDR3 totals 17 residues. The CDR3 spells CASSPPWTALAKNIQYF. In DNA, the CDR3 is TGTGCCAGCTCACCACCGTGGACAGCCTTAGCCAAAAACATTCAGTACTTC.

The CDR3 DNA reads as TGTGCCAGCGCACCGGGGCTAGCCCACGAGCAGTACTTC. It encodes CASAPGLAHEQYF. The chain combines TRBV9 with TRBJ2-7; either TRBD1 or TRBD2 may fit D (5 bases each). The germline gives CDR1 SGDLS, CDR2 YYNGEE. The CDR3 is made up of 13 amino acids. Trimming left V 7 bases short and J 5 bases short, with 16 bases between. The variable domain in full, completed from reference TRBV9 and TRBJ2-7, reads DSGVTQTPKHLITATGQRVTLRCSPRSGDLSVYWYQQSLDQGLQFLIQYYNGEERAKGNILERFSAQQFPDLHSELNLSSLELGDSALYFCASAPGLAHEQYFGPGTRLTVT.

The chain recombines TRBV6-2 or TRBV6-3 with TRBJ1-2; TRBD1 might be the D (6 bases). The CDR3 has 12 residues. The ends were cut back, 6 bases at V and 6 bases at J, with 11 bases in the middle. Germline CDR1 is MNHEY and CDR2 is SVGEGT. CDR3 amino acids: CASSLQGHGYTF. The CDR3 DNA reads TGTGCCAGCAGCTTGCAGGGGCATGGCTACACCTTC.

This chain uses TRBV6-1 with TRBJ1-1, with D perhaps matching TRBD1 (6 bases). With 4 bases removed from V and 1 base from J, the gap between germline ends came to 19 bases. The CDR3 is made up of 17 amino acids. CDR1 and CDR2 (germline): MNHNS, SASEGT. The CDR3 region has the DNA TGTGCCAGCAGTGGACGACCTAGGGGGGGCGAGAACACTGAAGCTTTCTTT. Its translation: CASSGRPRGGENTEAFF.

V usage is TRBV19 and J usage is TRBJ2-1; tentatively, D is TRBD2 (6 bases). Germline V gene data show CDR1 as LNHDA and CDR2 as SQIVND (reference sequence). Trimming stripped 7 bases from V and 3 bases from J, with 13 bases between. The CDR3 totals 14 residues. CDR3 sequence (DNA): TGTGCCAGTACATCGGGAGCGGTCTACAATGAGCAGTTCTTC. Its protein product is CASTSGAVYNEQFF.

This rearrangement joins TRBV5-4 to TRBJ1-6; 7 nucleotides agree with TRBD1. Germline CDR1 SGHNT, CDR2 YYREEE (reference sequence). The CDR3 runs 17 residues. Trimming took 0 bases from V and 5 from J; bases not matched to a gene: 8. CDR3 coding DNA: TGTGCCAGCAGCTTGGTTTACGCAGGGGGAAATAATTCACCCCTCCACTTT. This translates into CASSLVYAGGNNSPLHF.

The gene calls are TRBV10-1 and TRBJ1-6; no reliable D call. Looked up from germline, CDR1 is WNHNN and CDR2 is SYGVQD (reference sequence). V dropped 0 bases and J dropped 0 bases, with 12 bases sitting between them. CDR3 length: 18 residues. The CDR3 DNA follows: TGCGCCAGCAGTGAGTCGTGGCGAGGGAGCTCCTATAATTCACCCCTCCACTTT. It specifies CASSESWRGSSYNSPLHF.

The chain couples TRBV3-1 (or the pseudogene TRBV3-2) to TRBJ1-5; D not certain. This CDR3 has 14 amino acids. Trimming cost V 3 bases and J 2 bases, with 8 bases left between them. Germline V lookup: CDR1 LGHDT, CDR2 YNNKEL (reference sequence). Written as DNA, the CDR3 is TGTGCCAGCAGCCACAGGTGGGGCAATCAGCCCCAGCATTTT. Translating it yields CASSHRWGNQPQHF.

This clone was found once. The V and J genes are TRBV7-9 and TRBJ1-1; maybe TRBD1 (5 bases). The CDR3 extends over 14 amino acids. Per the germline V gene, CDR1 is SEHNR and CDR2 is FQNEAQ (reference sequence). V lost 1 base to trimming and J lost 3 bases, with 9 bases between them. The CDR3 nucleotides read TGTGCCAGCAGCTTAGGTATGGGGGACACTGAAGCTTTCTTT. This codes for CASSLGMGDTEAFF.

V usage is TRBV7-3 and J usage is TRBJ2-3, with a tentative D call TRBD2 (5 bases). From germline, CDR1 is SGHTA and CDR2 FQGTGA. Trimming pared 3 bases from V and 2 bases from J, leaving 9 bases between. The CDR3 consists of 14 residues. CDR3 in DNA: TGTGCCAGCAGCTTGCGGGCAGACACAGATACGCAGTATTTT. This codes for CASSLRADTDTQYF.

The V and J genes are TRBV6-5 and TRBJ1-6, with D hard to call. The V gene lost 0 bases and the J gene lost 2 bases, with 5 bases spanning the gap. CDR3 length equals 15 residues. Germline CDR1 and CDR2: MNHEY and SVGAGI. CDR3 DNA sequence: TGTGCCAGCAGTTACTCGATACCCTATAATTCACCCCTCCACTTT. Residues: CASSYSIPYNSPLHF.

V gene TRBV7-9 combines with J gene TRBJ2-2; D is unresolved. This CDR3 has 15 amino acids. The V gene lost 2 bases and the J gene lost 1 base, with 8 bases spanning the gap. Germline CDR1 and CDR2: SEHNR and FQNEAQ (reference sequence). CDR3 region: CASSLWIQNTGELFF. Written as DNA, the CDR3 is TGTGCCAGCAGCTTATGGATACAGAACACCGGGGAGCTGTTTTTT. Looking up the rest from reference TRBV7-9 and TRBJ2-2 gives the full variable domain: DTGVSQNPRHKITKRGQNVTFRCDPISEHNRLYWYRQTLGQGPEFLTYFQNEAQLEKSRLLSDRFSAERPKGSFSTLEIQRTEQGDSAMYLCASSLWIQNTGELFFGEGSRLTVL.

V gene TRBV28 combines with J gene TRBJ2-7; D not resolved. The CDR3 extends over 12 amino acids. The germline V gene has CDR1 MDHEN and CDR2 SYDVKM. V lost 4 bases and J 2 bases, leaving 6 bases between the germline ends. CDR3 residues: CASSSAAYEQYF. DNA of the CDR3: TGTGCCAGCAGTTCCGCGGCCTACGAGCAGTACTTC.

The rearrangement links TRBV7-2 to TRBJ1-3; the D gene is possibly TRBD1 (5 bases). V lost 5 bases and J lost 3, with 20 bases in between. The CDR3 sequence is 17 residues long. CDR1 and CDR2 from the germline V gene are SGHTA and FQGNSA. CDR3 protein: CASSKKGAALYGNTIYF. DNA of the CDR3: TGTGCCAGCAGCAAAAAAGGGGCAGCTCTGTATGGAAACACCATATATTTT.

The V and J genes are TRBV10-2 and TRBJ2-1; maybe TRBD2 (5 bases). The germline V gene encodes CDR1 WSHSY and CDR2 SAAADI. The CDR3 loop spans 14 amino acids. V lost 8 bases and J 0 bases, leaving 11 bases between the germline ends. The DNA for the CDR3 is TGCGCCAGCCGTGCGGGTAGCTCCTACAATGAGCAGTTCTTC. Protein sequence: CASRAGSSYNEQFF.

The CDR3 spells CASSQYREEKYEQYF. CDR3 bases: TGCGCCAGCAGTCAATACCGGGAGGAGAAATACGAGCAGTACTTC. The J gene is TRBJ2-7, the V gene TRBV23-1, with 7 bases lining up with TRBD2. TRBV23-1 is an ORF, with its function uncertain. The CDR3 spans 15 residues. Trimming removed 1 base from V and 4 bases from J; junction bases left unmatched: 7.

The chain employs TRBV13 and TRBJ2-7, with D perhaps being TRBD1 or TRBD2 (6 bases each). The CDR3 has 15 residues. The germline gives CDR1 PRHDT, CDR2 FYEKMQ (reference sequence). Trimming shortened V by 4 bases and J by 2 bases, and 15 bases separated the two germline ends. The CDR3 loop reads CASSSEGGSTYEQYF. As DNA, the CDR3 is TGTGCCAGCAGCTCCGAGGGGGGTTCGACCTACGAGCAGTACTTC.